What follows are 29 T cell receptor beta chains derived from one specimen sequenced in a study of cytomegalovirus exposure and HLA in healthy donors. PCR primers comprised 60 Vbeta and 13 Jbeta primers. Clones were sequenced by immunoSEQ multiplex PCR, and TCRdb holds only the in-frame ones, with some missing. Found here are roughly 80,000 clones, about two thirds of them singletons; the top ten hold 5.5% to 8%. The sequenced sample was PBMCs. These receptors were taken from a woman between 45 and 60 years old in good health and CMV-seropositive.

This rearrangement joins TRBV25-1 to TRBJ2-2; 8 bases are a match to TRBD1. V lost 3 bases, J lost 0 bases, and 0 bases stayed unmatched. CDR1 and CDR2 (germline): MGHDK, SYGVNS. This CDR3 comprises 15 residues. The CDR3 spells CASSETGANTGELFF. CDR3 DNA: TGTGCCAGCAGTGAGACAGGGGCGAACACCGGGGAGCTGTTTTTT.

The chain employs TRBV6-1 and TRBJ1-2; maybe TRBD1 (6 bases). Trimming took 3 bases from V and 3 from J, leaving 20 bases between them. This CDR3 spans 17 amino acids. Germline V gives CDR1 MNHNS, CDR2 SASEGT. CDR3 sequence reads: CASSERATGYEDYGYTF. CDR3 DNA: TGTGCCAGCAGTGAGAGGGCGACAGGATATGAAGACTATGGCTACACCTTC.

This chain connects TRBV28 to TRBJ1-2, with D uncertain. V dropped 2 bases and J dropped 7 bases, with 8 bases sitting between them. The V gene's germline CDR1 is MDHEN and CDR2 SYDVKM. This CDR3 is 12 amino acids long. CDR3 loop: CASSLGGSGYTF. CDR3 sequence (DNA): TGTGCCAGCAGTTTAGGAGGGAGTGGCTACACCTTC.

The chain carries TRBV7-3 and TRBJ2-1; D unresolved. The CDR3 length is 13 residues. Deletions cut 4 bases from V and 8 bases from J, with 12 bases between. Germline-derived CDR1 and CDR2 are SGHTA and FQGTGA. The CDR3 sequence is CASSSAPEDEQFF. The CDR3 bases are TGTGCCAGCAGCTCCGCCCCCGAGGATGAGCAGTTCTTC.

The CDR3 nucleotides are TGTGCCACCAGCAGAGCGGCGGGCGGGGGAGCTTTCTTT. This codes for CATSRAAGGGAFF. This chain connects TRBV15 to TRBJ1-1; TRBD1 might be the D (5 bases). The germline V gene has CDR1 LNHNV and CDR2 YYDKDF (reference sequence). The V end lost 1 base, the J end lost 10 bases, and 13 bases lay between the germline ends. CDR3 length: 13 amino acids.

As to this clone: One junction end does not reproduce the germline sequence, and a read error may be involved. The rearrangement joins TRBV7-9 to TRBJ1-2; TRBD1 matches 7 bases. There are 16 residues in the CDR3. CDR1 is SEHNR, CDR2 FQNEAQ, per germline (reference sequence). The CDR3 DNA sequence: TGTTCCAGCAGCTTAGTGGTTGCAGGGGGGCCCTATGGCTACACCTTC. Encoded protein: CSSSLVVAGGPYGYTF.

The V and J genes are TRBV7-9 and TRBJ2-5, with 8 bases that match TRBD2. CDR3 length: 17 amino acids. The ends lost 1 base at V and 3 bases at J; junction bases unmatched: 10. The germline V gene has CDR1 SEHNR and CDR2 FQNEAQ (reference sequence). The CDR3 DNA reads TGTGCCAGCAGCTTAGTACTCCTGACTAGCGAAAAAGAGACCCAGTACTTC. Residues: CASSLVLLTSEKETQYF. Full variable domain (missing parts from reference TRBV7-9 and TRBJ2-5): DTGVSQNPRHKITKRGQNVTFRCDPISEHNRLYWYRQTLGQGPEFLTYFQNEAQLEKSRLLSDRFSAERPKGSFSTLEIQRTEQGDSAMYLCASSLVLLTSEKETQYFGPGTRLLVL.

The genes are TRBV5-6 and TRBJ1-2, with D tentatively TRBD1 (6 bases). Germline V gene lookup returns CDR1 SGHDT and CDR2 YYEEEE. Trimming pared 6 bases from V and 4 bases from J, leaving 19 bases between. There are 15 residues in the CDR3. CDR3 protein: CASTQGLGAAYGYTF. CDR3 sequence (DNA): TGTGCCAGCACCCAGGGGCTGGGGGCTGCCTATGGCTACACCTTC.

This chain uses TRBV7-3 with TRBJ2-3, with TRBD1 matching 7 bases. V lost 5 bases, J lost 4 bases, and 6 bases stayed unmatched. This CDR3 has 14 residues. The germline V gene encodes CDR1 SGHTA and CDR2 FQGTGA. DNA of the CDR3: TGTGCCAGCAGCCCCGGGCAGGGGGCAGATACGCAGTATTTT. Its protein is CASSPGQGADTQYF. Complete variable domain (other parts from reference TRBV7-3 and TRBJ2-3): GAGVSQTPSNKVTEKGKYVELRCDPISGHTALYWYRQSLGQGPEFLIYFQGTGAADDSGLPNDRFFAVRPEGSVSTLKIQRTERGDSAVYLCASSPGQGADTQYFGPGTRLTVL.

This clone was picked up a small number of times. The chain combines TRBV5-1 with TRBJ2-5; the match to TRBD1 covers 7 bases. CDR1 is SGHRS, CDR2 YFSETQ, per germline. V lost 1 base, J lost 3 bases, and 6 bases stayed unmatched. The CDR3 has 15 amino acids. The CDR3 reads CASSLRGQLEETQYF. CDR3 nucleotides: TGCGCCAGCAGCTTGAGGGGGCAGCTGGAAGAGACCCAGTACTTC.

The chain combines TRBV27 with TRBJ2-3; a possible D gene is TRBD1 (6 bases). The CDR3 loop spans 14 amino acids. Deletions cut 4 bases from V and 0 bases from J, with 8 bases between. Looked up from germline, CDR1 is MNHEY and CDR2 is SMNVEV (reference sequence). CDR3: CASSSTGSTDTQYF. CDR3 in DNA: TGTGCCAGCAGTTCGACAGGTAGCACAGATACGCAGTATTTT.

J is TRBJ2-3 and V is TRBV9, with 7 bases aligning to TRBD2. The germline V gene has CDR1 SGDLS and CDR2 YYNGEE. The length of the CDR3 is 16 residues. V shed 0 bases and J 2 bases; nucleotides not matched to a gene: 6. CDR3 in DNA: TGTGCCAGCAGCGTAGGTTCCGCGGGAGCCACAGATACGCAGTATTTT. It specifies CASSVGSAGATDTQYF.

This clone was observed a handful of times. This rearrangement joins TRBV5-6 to TRBJ1-5, with TRBD1 identical over 11 bases. In germline, CDR1 is SGHDT, CDR2 YYEEEE. CDR3 size: 15 residues. With 4 bases clipped from V and 6 bases from J, the junction kept 6 bases outside the gene matches. The CDR3 protein is CASSNRDRGIQPQHF. DNA for the CDR3: TGTGCCAGCAGCAACCGGGACAGGGGGATTCAGCCCCAGCATTTT.

The chain has TRBV5-1 and TRBJ2-7, with TRBD1 matching over 7 bases. V shed 5 bases and J 0 bases; nucleotides not matched to a gene: 5. Germline assignment: CDR1 SGHRS and CDR2 YFSETQ. The CDR3 contains 14 residues. This CDR3 reads CASRSGDSSYEQYF. The CDR3 DNA sequence: TGCGCCAGCAGATCCGGGGACAGCTCCTACGAGCAGTACTTC.

V is TRBV5-1 and J is TRBJ1-5; 7 bases match TRBD1. This CDR3 is 15 amino acids long. V shed 0 bases and J 3 bases; nucleotides not matched to a gene: 3. From germline, CDR1 is SGHRS and CDR2 YFSETQ. CDR3 coding DNA: TGCGCCAGCAGCTTGGAAGGGGGCGTCAATCAGCCCCAGCATTTT. This encodes CASSLEGGVNQPQHF.

V and J are TRBV29-1 and TRBJ2-1; 7 nucleotides agree with TRBD1. From germline, CDR1 is SQVTM and CDR2 ANQGSEA. The CDR3 consists of 11 residues. J was trimmed by 9 bases and V by 5 bases; bases with no gene match: 4. CDR3 DNA: TGCAGCGTTCCCCAGGGGGTTGAGCAGTTCTTC. This translates into CSVPQGVEQFF.

This clone appeared a single time. The chain joins TRBV10-3 to TRBJ2-2, with TRBD1 matching over 8 bases. Germline loops: CDR1 ENHRY, CDR2 SYGVKD. The junction had 4 bases not matched to a gene; V was cut back by 6 bases and J by 4 bases. The CDR3 contains 14 residues. CDR3 sequence: CAIRDRVGTGELFF. Written as DNA, the CDR3 is TGTGCCATCAGGGACAGGGTTGGCACCGGGGAGCTGTTTTTT.

This clone was found a few times. The chain couples TRBV5-4 to TRBJ1-6; a possible D gene is TRBD1 (5 bases). Trimming left V 5 bases short and J 4 bases short, with 10 bases between. From germline, CDR1 is SGHNT and CDR2 YYREEE (reference sequence). The CDR3 has 14 amino acids. The CDR3 DNA reads TGTGCCAGCAGTTTCGGACAATATAATTCACCCCTCCACTTT. Protein sequence: CASSFGQYNSPLHF.

The gene calls are TRBV28 and TRBJ2-7; D may be TRBD2 (7 bases). Germline CDR1 is MDHEN and CDR2 is SYDVKM. The CDR3 runs 14 residues. V lost 2 bases, J lost 2 bases, and 10 bases lay in between. CDR3 loop: CASSLGGGPYEQYF. The CDR3, as DNA: TGTGCCAGCAGTTTAGGCGGGGGCCCCTACGAGCAGTACTTC.

This clone was observed once. The J gene is TRBJ1-1, the V gene TRBV15; D possibly corresponds to TRBD1 (6 bases). The CDR3 consists of 13 residues. V shed 0 bases and J shed 8 bases, with 10 bases lying between them. Per the germline V gene, CDR1 is LNHNV and CDR2 is YYDKDF (reference sequence). For the CDR3, the DNA is TGTGCCACCAGCAGAGATACAGGGCTAGAAGCTTTCTTT. As protein: CATSRDTGLEAFF.

On this clone itself: This specimen includes other DNA sequences encoding the same CDR3. DNA of the CDR3: TGCGCCAGCAGCTTGAGGGGGAACACTGAAGCTTTCTTT. This translates into CASSLRGNTEAFF. The V gene is TRBV5-1, the J gene TRBJ1-1; the D gene is possibly TRBD1 (5 bases). The CDR3 spans 13 residues. V was cut by 1 base and J by 1 base, with 5 bases left in between. Germline V CDR1 and CDR2: SGHRS, YFSETQ.

The chain uses TRBV28 and TRBJ2-7; TRBD1 might be the D (6 bases). Looked up from germline, CDR1 is MDHEN and CDR2 is SYDVKM. V lost 6 bases and J lost 7, with 13 bases in between. This CDR3 spans 12 amino acids. In DNA form, the CDR3 reads TGTGCCAGCAGCCAAAAAGGGGGAGAGCAGTACGTC. Amino acid sequence: CASSQKGGEQYV.

The V gene is TRBV4-2, the J gene TRBJ1-5; D possibly corresponds to TRBD1 (6 bases). Germline V lookup: CDR1 LGHNA, CDR2 YNFKEQ. Trimming shortened V by 4 bases and J by 3 bases, and 13 bases separated the two germline ends. The CDR3 is 15 residues long. The CDR3 DNA reads TGTGCCAGCAGCCGCGAGGGGACACACAATCAGCCCCAGCATTTT. It encodes CASSREGTHNQPQHF.

This clone was seen more than once but under ten times. The chain employs TRBV7-6 and TRBJ1-3; tentatively, D is TRBD1 (6 bases). The CDR3 is 17 amino acids. V lost 3 bases to trimming and J lost 0 bases, with 15 bases between them. The germline CDR1 and CDR2 sequences are SGHVS and FNYEAQ. The DNA of the CDR3 is TGTGCCAGCAGCTTTTTTGGGGGGGCCTCCTCTGGAAACACCATATATTTT. This sequence encodes CASSFFGGASSGNTIYF. Variable domain in full (rest from reference TRBV7-6 and TRBJ1-3): GAGVSQSPRYKVTKRGQDVALRCDPISGHVSLYWYRQALGQGPEFLTYFNYEAQQDKSGLPNDRFSAERPEGSISTLTIQRTEQRDSAMYRCASSFFGGASSGNTIYFGEGSWLTVV.

The CDR3 coding sequence is TGTGCCAGCAGTAAGGACAGAAATCAGCCCCAGCATTTT. This translates into CASSKDRNQPQHF. The chain recombines TRBV27 with TRBJ1-5, with TRBD1 as a possible D gene (6 bases). V was clipped by 5 bases and J by 4 bases, with 9 bases between them. CDR3 length equals 13 residues. CDR1 and CDR2 (germline): MNHEY, SMNVEV (reference sequence).

The chain joins TRBV10-3 to TRBJ1-5; D remains ambiguous. In germline, CDR1 is ENHRY, CDR2 SYGVKD. This CDR3 region has 10 residues. V shed 10 bases and J shed 6 bases, with 7 bases lying between them. Written as DNA, the CDR3 is TGTGCCACTCTAACTCAGCCCCAGCATTTT. Residues: CATLTQPQHF.

The V call is TRBV5-8, the J call TRBJ2-7; D is perhaps TRBD1 (5 bases). Germline CDR1 and CDR2: SGHTS and YDEGEE. This CDR3 has 13 residues. Trimming cost V 0 bases and J 4 bases, with 8 bases left between them. CDR3 nucleotides: TGTGCCAGCAGCTTGGGACAGTCATACGAGCAGTACGTC. Encoded protein: CASSLGQSYEQYV.

The chain joins TRBV10-3 to TRBJ2-5, with a weak D call TRBD2 (6 bases). V shed 2 bases and J shed 0 bases, with 7 bases lying between them. This CDR3 is 14 amino acids long. Germline V CDR1 and CDR2: ENHRY, SYGVKD. The CDR3 protein is CAISEGGHQETQYF. DNA for the CDR3: TGTGCCATCAGTGAGGGAGGGCACCAAGAGACCCAGTACTTC.

The sample holds one count of this clone. The chain couples TRBV28 to TRBJ1-2; unclear D gene. CDR1 and CDR2 (germline): MDHEN, SYDVKM. This CDR3 region has 14 residues. V dropped 5 bases and J dropped 6 bases, with 16 bases sitting between them. CDR3 in amino acids: CASSVSEGSDGYTF. In DNA form, the CDR3 reads TGTGCCAGCAGTGTAAGTGAGGGCTCGGATGGCTACACCTTC.